The clone carrying this T cell receptor beta chain came up many times. The data were obtained in a study of T-cell reconstitution after alpha-beta-depleted transplantation in children. Unique molecular identifiers were incorporated when the TCRbeta library was constructed. TCRdb re-analysed the PCR reads in MiXCR, keeping a single row per CDR3 protein. Of roughly 100,000 distinct CDR3 sequences in the sample, roughly 8% were seen once. Germline assignment: CDR1 SGHRS and CDR2 YFSETQ. This CDR3 comprises 14 residues. V was trimmed by 5 bases and J by 0 bases, leaving 8 bases between them. The receptor's source is a human donor who donated a stem cell graft to a child with congenital amegakaryocytic thrombocytopenia. The rearrangement joins TRBV5-1 to TRBJ2-2; D call uncertain. The sequencing used PBMCs from the stem cell graft donor, collected from the stem cell graft. The CDR3 DNA follows: TGCGCCAGCAGTCCACCGTCGAACACCGGGGAGCTGTTTTTT. This encodes CASSPPSNTGELFF.